The 32 T cell receptor beta chains reported below all come from one sample, sequenced in a study of T cell repertoires in cytomegalovirus infection. TCRdb itself ran the reads through MiXCR, one entry per CDR3 protein. The table lists over 200,000 distinct CDR3 sequences, 12% to 15% of them singletons. The sequencing sample was made of PBMCs. The receptors shown here come from a human donor in good health (CMV status not recorded). Some clones in this sample may be carry-over from other donors' samples.

This clonotype was seen more than once but under ten times. The chain is built from TRBV15 and TRBJ2-2; D remains unclear. V lost 3 bases, J lost 7 bases, and 6 bases lay in between. The length of the CDR3 is 12 residues. Germline loops: CDR1 LNHNV, CDR2 YYDKDF (reference sequence). CDR3 sequence: CATSRIGGELFF. CDR3 bases: TGTGCCACCAGCAGGATCGGCGGGGAGCTGTTTTTT.

The chain is built from TRBV6-2 or TRBV6-3 and TRBJ2-7; 8 nucleotides line up with TRBD2. The germline gives CDR1 MNHEY, CDR2 SVGEGT. Trimming removed 4 bases from V and 8 bases from J; junction bases left unmatched: 1. This CDR3 is built from 11 residues. The CDR3: CASSFSGKQYF. CDR3 nucleotides: TGTGCCAGCAGTTTTAGCGGGAAGCAGTACTTC.

A word on this clonotype: This may come from a read error, since a much larger clone is one base off. The chain links TRBV28 to TRBJ1-4; D is perhaps TRBD1 (6 bases). The germline gives CDR1 MDHEN, CDR2 SYDVKM. Trimming removed 6 bases from V and 3 bases from J, with 11 bases in between. The CDR3 extends over 14 amino acids. The CDR3 protein is CASSRRQANEKLFF. The CDR3 DNA follows: TGTGCCAGCAGCCGACGACAGGCTAATGAAAAACTGTTTTTT.

About this clonotype itself: Possible read error: a much larger clone is one base away. The chain has TRBV6-5 and TRBJ2-7, with no clear D. The CDR3 length is 14 residues. The germline gives CDR1 MNHEY, CDR2 SVGAGI. CDR3 loop: CANSYSRTVYEQYF. The CDR3 nucleotides are TGTGCCAACAGTTACTCCCGGACGGTCTACGAGCAGTACTTC.

The chain couples TRBV28 to TRBJ2-2; D call uncertain. V was trimmed by 6 bases and J by 2 bases, leaving 4 bases between them. The CDR3 loop spans 12 amino acids. Germline values: CDR1 MDHEN, CDR2 SYDVKM. Written as DNA, the CDR3 is TGTGCCAGCAGAGTAAACACCGGGGAGCTGTTTTTT. Residues: CASRVNTGELFF.

This clonotype was seen a few times. The chain combines TRBV29-1 with TRBJ2-5, with no clear D. Germline V lookup: CDR1 SQVTM, CDR2 ANQGSEA. The CDR3 consists of 15 residues. The V gene lost 5 bases and the J gene lost 2 bases, with 18 bases spanning the gap. CDR3 nucleotides: TGCAGCGTTTACGGATTAAGTAGGGCACAAGAGACCCAGTACTTC. It translates to CSVYGLSRAQETQYF.

This clonotype was observed at least ten times. The V gene is TRBV12-3 or TRBV12-4, the J gene TRBJ1-1; 8 bases agree with TRBD1. V lost 2 bases, J lost 4 bases, and 3 bases stayed unmatched. CDR3 size: 14 residues. CDR3 nucleotides: TGTGCCAGCAGTTTAACAGGGGGATTCACTGAAGCTTTCTTT. Amino acid sequence: CASSLTGGFTEAFF.

This clonotype was detected ten times or more. The J gene is TRBJ2-7, the V gene TRBV28; D is possibly TRBD1 (5 bases). V shed 7 bases and J shed 6 bases, with 10 bases lying between them. The germline gives CDR1 MDHEN, CDR2 SYDVKM. The CDR3 runs 11 residues. DNA of the CDR3: TGTGCCAGCACCTTAAGGGGCGAGCAGTACTTC. This translates into CASTLRGEQYF.

This clonotype was counted at least ten times. The chain joins TRBV6-2 or TRBV6-3 to TRBJ1-1, with D unclear. V was trimmed by 6 bases and J by 1 base, leaving 9 bases between them. Germline CDR1 is MNHEY and CDR2 is SVGEGT. The CDR3 runs 13 residues. This chain's CDR3 is CASSSGKNTEAFF. Written as DNA, the CDR3 is TGTGCCAGCAGCTCCGGGAAGAACACTGAAGCTTTCTTT.

The rearrangement links TRBV20-1 to TRBJ2-4; 7 nucleotides agree with TRBD1. CDR3 length equals 15 residues. Trimming at V came to 3 bases and at J to 1 base, leaving 6 bases not matched to a gene. Germline CDR1 is DFQATT and CDR2 is SNEGSKA (reference sequence). The chain's CDR3 is CSASSRGLAKNIQYF. Here the CDR3 DNA reads TGCAGTGCTAGCTCCAGGGGGTTGGCCAAAAACATTCAGTACTTC.

This clonotype was seen a handful of times. The rearrangement links TRBV7-3 to TRBJ2-1; D possibly corresponds to TRBD2 (6 bases). Germline CDR1 and CDR2: SGHTA and FQGTGA. The CDR3 covers 15 residues. The ends were cut back, 4 bases at V and 5 bases at J, with 15 bases in the middle. As DNA, the CDR3 is TGTGCCAGCAGCTCCTGGGACTCCAAACACAATGAGCAGTTCTTC. The encoded protein is CASSSWDSKHNEQFF.

The chain has TRBV12-3 or TRBV12-4 and TRBJ2-1; 10 nucleotides align to TRBD2. The CDR3 length is 16 residues. V lost 4 bases and J lost 0; bases outside the gene matches: 3. The CDR3 sequence: CASSSPSGSSYNEQFF. The DNA for the CDR3 is TGTGCCAGCAGTTCACCTAGCGGGAGCTCCTACAATGAGCAGTTCTTC.

This chain connects TRBV4-2 to TRBJ1-1, with 10 bases fitting TRBD1. Germline V lookup: CDR1 LGHNA, CDR2 YNFKEQ. This CDR3 is built from 16 residues. V trimming: 4 bases; J trimming: 2 bases; junction bases outside the gene matches: 7. For the CDR3, the DNA is TGTGCCAGCAGCCCCGGGACAGGGGACAGAAACACTGAAGCTTTCTTT. Residues: CASSPGTGDRNTEAFF.

This clonotype was seen only a few times. The chain carries TRBV7-9 and TRBJ1-3; no reliable D call. V lost 3 bases, J lost 0 bases, and 15 bases lay in between. CDR1 is SEHNR and CDR2 is FQNEAQ in the germline V gene (reference sequence). CDR3 length: 17 residues. In DNA form, the CDR3 reads TGTGCCAGCAGCTTCGGGGATTGGTCTGACTCTGGAAACACCATATATTTT. This gives the protein CASSFGDWSDSGNTIYF.

This chain joins TRBV7-8 and TRBJ2-1, with D uncertain. Per the germline V gene, CDR1 is SGHVS and CDR2 is FQNEAQ. This CDR3 has 15 residues. V dropped 2 bases and J dropped 5 bases, with 13 bases sitting between them. CDR3 nucleotides: TGTGCCAGCAGCTTACGGCTGACAAGAAACAATGAGCAGTTCTTC. It translates to CASSLRLTRNNEQFF.

The rearrangement joins TRBV5-1 to TRBJ2-3, with TRBD1 identical over 9 bases. The CDR3 consists of 15 residues. Germline CDR1 is SGHRS and CDR2 is YFSETQ. After removal of 0 bases from V and 3 bases from J, the junction contained 2 bases not matched to a gene. This CDR3 is CASSLDRGRTDTQYF. Written as DNA, the CDR3 is TGCGCCAGCAGCTTGGACAGGGGGCGAACAGATACGCAGTATTTT.

This clonotype came up many times. The chain is built from TRBV10-3 and TRBJ1-2; a possible D gene is TRBD1 (5 bases). The CDR3 has 13 residues. The V gene's germline CDR1 is ENHRY and CDR2 SYGVKD. V lost 2 bases to trimming and J lost 6 bases, with 10 bases between them. CDR3 residues: CAISEAQTDGYTF. The CDR3 bases are TGTGCCATCAGTGAGGCCCAGACAGATGGCTACACCTTC.

This chain links TRBV5-1 with TRBJ2-4; tentatively, D is TRBD1 (7 bases). In germline, CDR1 is SGHRS, CDR2 YFSETQ. V shed 0 bases and J shed 6 bases, with 13 bases lying between them. CDR3 size: 15 residues. The CDR3 here is CASSLAGQGGNIQYF. The CDR3 DNA follows: TGCGCCAGCAGCTTGGCCGGGCAGGGGGGAAACATTCAGTACTTC.

J is TRBJ2-1 and V is TRBV29-1; 7 bases agree with TRBD2. Germline V lookup: CDR1 SQVTM, CDR2 ANQGSEA. This CDR3 has 13 amino acids. Unmatched junction bases numbered 4, after V lost 4 bases and J lost 4 bases. The CDR3 loop reads CSVGPGGYNEQFF. The CDR3 DNA follows: TGCAGCGTTGGGCCCGGGGGGTACAATGAGCAGTTCTTC.

This clonotype was seen ten or more times. CDR3 nucleotides: TGTGCCAGCAGGCGGGACAGCACAGATACGCAGTATTTT. Its translation: CASRRDSTDTQYF. This chain uses TRBV7-2 with TRBJ2-3, with TRBD2 as a possible D gene (6 bases). The CDR3 sequence is 13 residues long. Trimming took 6 bases from V and 0 from J, leaving 7 bases between them. Germline CDR1 reads SGHTA; CDR2 reads FQGNSA.

This clonotype came up many times. This chain uses TRBV7-2 with TRBJ2-3; the D is unclear. The CDR3 is made up of 16 amino acids. The germline gives CDR1 SGHTA, CDR2 FQGNSA. V was trimmed by 2 bases and J by 2 bases, leaving 14 bases between them. CDR3 protein: CASSLSFGPNTDTQYF. The DNA of the CDR3 is TGTGCCAGCAGCTTATCCTTTGGACCTAACACAGATACGCAGTATTTT.

This clonotype turned up a few times. This chain links TRBV5-4 with TRBJ2-5; D is undetermined. V gave up 3 bases and J gave up 1 base, with 10 bases separating them. The CDR3 covers 14 residues. Germline assignment: CDR1 SGHNT and CDR2 YYREEE (reference sequence). This chain's CDR3 is CASSSRRSQETQYF. The CDR3 coding sequence is TGTGCCAGCAGCTCCCGACGGAGCCAAGAGACCCAGTACTTC.

The chain couples TRBV4-3 to TRBJ2-6; 7 positions agree with TRBD1. V lost 0 bases, J lost 4 bases, and 12 bases stayed unmatched. CDR1 is LGHNA and CDR2 is YSLEER in the germline V gene. The CDR3 consists of 19 residues. The CDR3 region has the DNA TGCGCCAGCAGCCAAGACGTGTTCGAGGGGGCGCACGGGGCCAACGTCCTGACTTTC. Its protein is CASSQDVFEGAHGANVLTF.

V usage is TRBV10-3 and J usage is TRBJ1-5; maybe TRBD1 (6 bases). V gave up 10 bases and J gave up 5 bases, with 15 bases separating them. This CDR3 has 13 amino acids. Germline V CDR1 and CDR2: ENHRY, SYGVKD. CDR3 sequence (DNA): TGTGCCAGCCACCCTGGGGGCGATCAGCCCCAGCATTTT. It encodes CASHPGGDQPQHF.

This clonotype was recorded at least ten times. The chain is built from TRBV7-9 and TRBJ1-5; unclear D gene. CDR1 SEHNR and CDR2 FQNEAQ come from the germline V gene (reference sequence). Trimming removed 3 bases at V and 7 bases at J, with 16 bases between. CDR3 length equals 15 residues. The CDR3 bases are TGTGCCAGCAGCTTTAACGGAGGACGGGAGCAGCCCCAGCATTTT. Protein product: CASSFNGGREQPQHF. The entire variable domain, with the rest obtained from reference TRBV7-9 and TRBJ1-5, is as follows: DTGVSQNPRHKITKRGQNVTFRCDPISEHNRLYWYRQTLGQGPEFLTYFQNEAQLEKSRLLSDRFSAERPKGSFSTLEIQRTEQGDSAMYLCASSFNGGREQPQHFGDGTRLSIL.

This clonotype has only a few counts. The chain is built from TRBV20-1 and TRBJ1-2; the D gene is possibly TRBD1 (6 bases). Germline V gene data show CDR1 as DFQATT and CDR2 as SNEGSKA (reference sequence). V was shortened by 1 base and J by 6 bases, with 12 bases between the two germline ends. This CDR3 comprises 13 residues. CDR3 DNA sequence: TGCAGTGCTAGAGTAACAGGGTGGGATGGCTACACCTTC. Protein sequence: CSARVTGWDGYTF.

The table lists this clonotype with a few counts. V usage is TRBV29-1 and J usage is TRBJ1-2; perhaps TRBD1 as D (6 bases). The ends were cut back, 3 bases at V and 8 bases at J, with 19 bases in the middle. This CDR3 is 14 amino acids long. Germline V gene data show CDR1 as SQVTM and CDR2 as ANQGSEA. This CDR3 reads CSVDGGQLRRGYTF. The DNA for the CDR3 is TGCAGCGTTGACGGGGGACAACTTCGGAGAGGCTACACCTTC.

This clonotype was seen ten or more times. The chain carries TRBV27 and TRBJ1-6; D remains ambiguous. V lost 2 bases to trimming and J lost 9 bases, with 20 bases between them. There are 17 residues in the CDR3. Per germline, CDR1 MNHEY and CDR2 SMNVEV (reference sequence). In nucleotides, the CDR3 is TGTGCCAGCAGTTTAATCCCCCAAGCAGGCCGCCCTTCACCCCTCCACTTT. Translation gives CASSLIPQAGRPSPLHF.

The table lists this clonotype with a few counts. V gene TRBV5-1 combines with J gene TRBJ2-5; 10 bases align to TRBD2. The germline CDR1 and CDR2 sequences are SGHRS and YFSETQ. Trimming at V came to 4 bases and at J to 1 base, leaving 7 bases not matched to a gene. The CDR3 runs to 16 residues. The chain's CDR3 is CASSQSLAGLQETQYF. In nucleotides, the CDR3 is TGCGCCAGCAGCCAATCACTAGCGGGGCTCCAAGAGACCCAGTACTTC.

This clonotype was seen only a few times. The chain couples TRBV5-6 to TRBJ2-2; TRBD2 is a possible D gene (6 bases). CDR3 size: 15 residues. Germline CDR1 and CDR2: SGHDT and YYEEEE. Trimming took off 2 bases at V and 1 base at J, with 9 bases between the two ends. DNA of the CDR3: TGTGCCAGCAGCTTTTCCGGGAGGAACACCGGGGAGCTGTTTTTT. Translation gives CASSFSGRNTGELFF. Supplemented by reference TRBV5-6 and TRBJ2-2, the full variable domain reads DAGVTQSPTHLIKTRGQQVTLRCSPKSGHDTVSWYQQALGQGPQFIFQYYEEEERQRGNFPDRFSGHQFPNYSSELNVNALLLGDSALYLCASSFSGRNTGELFFGEGSRLTVL.

This clonotype was detected ten times or more. CDR3 coding DNA: TGTGCCAGCAGTTCAAGTCAGGGTGGGGAGTTCTTC. Protein product: CASSSSQGGEFF. V and J are TRBV28 and TRBJ2-1; TRBD1 is a possible D gene (5 bases). The CDR3 extends over 12 amino acids. Between the trimmed V and J ends, which lost 4 bases and 14 bases, there was a span of 15 bases. Germline V gene lookup returns CDR1 MDHEN and CDR2 SYDVKM.

The sample holds many counts of this clonotype. The chain links TRBV6-6 to TRBJ2-3; D is tentatively TRBD1 or TRBD2 (6 bases each). The CDR3 runs 15 residues. The V gene lost 5 bases and the J gene lost 0 bases, with 12 bases spanning the gap. Germline assignment: CDR1 MNHNY and CDR2 SVGAGI (reference sequence). CDR3 in DNA: TGTGCCAGCAGTGGGAGGACAGTAAGCACAGATACGCAGTATTTT. It translates to CASSGRTVSTDTQYF.